These 8 T cell receptor beta chains share one sample of origin, sequenced in a study of blood T cell repertoires in COVID-19. Sequencing was performed with immunoSEQ multiplex PCR; in TCRdb, only in-frame clones are kept and a portion is missing. Altogether under 250,000 clones are present, roughly nine tenths being singletons, with the ten largest covering 11%. Input material: PBMCs or T cells enriched from blood (not recorded which). The receptors shown here come from a young man who had recovered from COVID-19.

This chain connects TRBV27 to TRBJ2-4, with 7 bases lining up with TRBD1. CDR1 and CDR2 (germline): MNHEY, SMNVEV (reference sequence). CDR3 length: 16 amino acids. Germline trimming cut 5 bases from V and 0 bases from J; bases unmatched to any gene: 7. In DNA form, the CDR3 reads TGTGCCAGCAGTGGTGGGACAGCAAGAGCCAAAAACATTCAGTACTTC. Its protein product is CASSGGTARAKNIQYF.

The V gene is TRBV19, the J gene TRBJ1-1, with D maybe TRBD1 (5 bases). V was clipped by 5 bases and J by 12 bases, with 19 bases between them. The CDR3 consists of 13 residues. Germline CDR1 reads LNHDA; CDR2 reads SQIVND (reference sequence). CDR3 nucleotides: TGTGCCAGTAGTCCCTACCGGAGCGGGGCACCTTTCTTT. It translates to CASSPYRSGAPFF.

The rearrangement uses TRBV5-5 and TRBJ2-7; tentative D call: TRBD1 (6 bases). In germline, CDR1 is SGHKS, CDR2 YYEKEE (reference sequence). This CDR3 is built from 12 residues. V lost 1 base, J lost 5 bases, and 7 bases lay in between. The chain's CDR3 is CASSLRQDEQYF. The CDR3 DNA reads TGTGCCAGCAGCTTGAGACAGGACGAGCAGTACTTC.

This chain joins TRBV18 and TRBJ2-5; D might be TRBD2 (5 bases). V was trimmed by 4 bases and J by 0 bases, leaving 6 bases between them. Germline CDR1 is KGHSH and CDR2 is LQKENI. CDR3 length: 13 residues. CDR3 residues: CASSREYQETQYF. CDR3 nucleotides: TGTGCCAGCTCACGGGAGTACCAAGAGACCCAGTACTTC.

This chain links TRBV19 with TRBJ2-7; 7 bases are shared with TRBD1. The V gene end was trimmed by 3 bases and the J gene end by 3 bases; junction bases not matched to a gene: 8. Germline-derived CDR1 and CDR2 are LNHDA and SQIVND (reference sequence). The CDR3 runs 15 residues. The CDR3 loop reads CASSISRDSYYEQYF. CDR3 DNA sequence: TGTGCCAGTAGTATCTCCCGGGACAGCTACTACGAGCAGTACTTC.

Of note for this clone: This sample also contains other DNA sequences that code for the same CDR3. V gene TRBV24-1 combines with J gene TRBJ2-1; 8 bases fit TRBD2. CDR3 length: 13 residues. Germline assignment: CDR1 KGHDR and CDR2 SFDVKD. V lost 9 bases and J lost 1; bases outside the gene matches: 1. This CDR3 is CATQRGSYNEQFF. The CDR3 bases are TGTGCCACCCAGCGGGGGTCCTACAATGAGCAGTTCTTC.

In this sample, this clone turned up a few times. This chain connects TRBV6-5 to TRBJ1-6; 7 bases agree with TRBD1. The V and J ends lost 9 bases and 9 bases, in that order; junction bases with no gene match: 5. The germline CDR1 and CDR2 sequences are MNHEY and SVGAGI. This CDR3 is built from 12 residues. The CDR3: CASRQGGSPLHF. CDR3 DNA sequence: TGTGCCAGTCGACAGGGTGGTTCACCCCTCCACTTT.

The J gene is TRBJ1-5, the V gene TRBV18; the match to TRBD1 covers 8 bases. With 4 bases clipped from V and 3 bases from J, the junction kept 2 bases outside the gene matches. CDR1 and CDR2 (germline): KGHSH, LQKENI. This CDR3 is 14 amino acids long. The chain's CDR3 is CASSLDRDNQPQHF. In DNA, the CDR3 is TGTGCCAGCTCACTGGACAGGGACAATCAGCCCCAGCATTTT.